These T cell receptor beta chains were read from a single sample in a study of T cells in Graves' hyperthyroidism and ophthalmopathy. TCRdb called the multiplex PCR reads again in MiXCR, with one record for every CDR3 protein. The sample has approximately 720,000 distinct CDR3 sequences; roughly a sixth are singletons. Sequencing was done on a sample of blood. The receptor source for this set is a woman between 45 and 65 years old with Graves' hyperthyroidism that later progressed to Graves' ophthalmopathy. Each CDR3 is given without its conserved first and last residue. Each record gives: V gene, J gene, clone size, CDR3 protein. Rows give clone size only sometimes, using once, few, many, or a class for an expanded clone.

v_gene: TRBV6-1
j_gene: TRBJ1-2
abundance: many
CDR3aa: ASSRQGGSDGYT

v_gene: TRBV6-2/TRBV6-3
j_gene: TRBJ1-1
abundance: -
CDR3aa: ASSYTNMNTEAF

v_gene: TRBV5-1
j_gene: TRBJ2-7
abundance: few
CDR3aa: ASSLASQGARSYEQY

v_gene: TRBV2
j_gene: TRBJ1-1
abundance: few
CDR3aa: ASLRDRGSFDGTEAF

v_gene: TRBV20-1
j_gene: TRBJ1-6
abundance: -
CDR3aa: SARDLTPPLH

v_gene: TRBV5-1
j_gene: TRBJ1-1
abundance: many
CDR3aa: ASSHRARSEAF

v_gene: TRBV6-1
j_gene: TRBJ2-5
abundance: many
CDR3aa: ASKVTGARETQY

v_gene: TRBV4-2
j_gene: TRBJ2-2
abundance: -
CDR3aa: ASSQSDQGTTGELF

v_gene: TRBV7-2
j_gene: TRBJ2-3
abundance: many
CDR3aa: ASSSWGDSKTDTQY

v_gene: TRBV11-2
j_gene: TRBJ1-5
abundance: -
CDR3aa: ASSLETGGQPQH

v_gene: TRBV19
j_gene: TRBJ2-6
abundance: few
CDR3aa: ASRTRGSGANVLT

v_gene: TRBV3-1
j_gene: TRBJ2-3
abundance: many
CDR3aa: ASSPPGTDTQY

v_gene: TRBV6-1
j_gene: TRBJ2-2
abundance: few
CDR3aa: ASRRAGQGHTGELF

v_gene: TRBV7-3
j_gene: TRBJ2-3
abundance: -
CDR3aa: ASSHGEVDAQY

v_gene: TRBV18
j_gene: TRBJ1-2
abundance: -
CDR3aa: ASSPRAATQANYGYT

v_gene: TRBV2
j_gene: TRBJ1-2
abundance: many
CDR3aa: ASSGSGVYGYT

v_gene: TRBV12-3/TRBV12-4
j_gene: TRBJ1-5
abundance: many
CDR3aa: ASSWDGRNQPQH

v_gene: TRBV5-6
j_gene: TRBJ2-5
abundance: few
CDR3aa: ASSFRTMGIETQY

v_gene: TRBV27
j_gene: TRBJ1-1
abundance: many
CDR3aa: ASSSYGGLNTEAF

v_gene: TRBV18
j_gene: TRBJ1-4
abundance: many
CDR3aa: ASSPLGGQREKLF

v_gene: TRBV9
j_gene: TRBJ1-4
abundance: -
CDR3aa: ASSVGSGQGEKLF

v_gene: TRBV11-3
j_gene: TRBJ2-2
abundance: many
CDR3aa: ASSPRTSGGRNTGELF

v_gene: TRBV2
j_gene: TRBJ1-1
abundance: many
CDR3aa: ASSEAGWGRSTEAF

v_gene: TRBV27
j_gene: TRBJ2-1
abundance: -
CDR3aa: ASSLTLNEQF

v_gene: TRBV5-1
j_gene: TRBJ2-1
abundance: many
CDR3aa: ASSLGVGGGYNEQF

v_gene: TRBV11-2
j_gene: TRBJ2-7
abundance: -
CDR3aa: ASSLQGRPYEQY

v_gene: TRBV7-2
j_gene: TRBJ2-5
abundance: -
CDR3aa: ASSWRGQETQY

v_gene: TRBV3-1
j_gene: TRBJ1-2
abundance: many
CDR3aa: ASSQAGDYGYT